This TCR beta chain was captured in a study of cytomegalovirus exposure and HLA in healthy donors (dated by TCRdb to about 2017). Looking at the study overall: An earlier analysis of roughly 570 of the donors reported 276 Gb of sequence data and 95 million to 120 million unique TCR beta sequences obtained from about 170 million T cells. In a later analysis, previously published TCR beta repertoires from 666 donors were re-analyzed and high-resolution HLA genotyping was added so that TCR occurrence patterns could be studied. The aim of the study was to test whether cataloging public T cell receptors could identify signatures of past pathogen exposure. Among the roughly 400 genotyped donors, about 83% belonged to the genetic ancestry cluster associated with self-reported Caucasian donors. Typing coverage varied by locus: roughly 620-630 donors for A, B, C, DRB1 and DQB1; roughly 500 for DQA1; about 590 for DPA1; some 470 for DPB1. To decide whether each TCR beta V gene segment behaved as functional or pseudogenic, an earlier analysis of nearly 600 of the donors relied on high-throughput TCR beta sequencing. On average, 235,054 unique TCR beta nucleotide sequences were sequenced per donor among 300 to 500 genotyped donors of the cohort, with around 19% of those sequences being non-productive. High-throughput TCR immunosequencing, statistical association of individual TCRs with disease status, and machine learning were combined to predict cytomegalovirus infection status. HLA typing included class I and class II loci at four-digit resolution. Using immunosequencing, the study profiled T cell repertoires from 500 to 800 subjects and related those repertoires to cytomegalovirus serostatus. Every discovery cohort repertoire had been produced on one sequencing platform. About 320 gigabases of sequencing data and tens of millions of unique TCR sequences were included in an early release covering 550 to 650 HLA-typed donors. Besides the first cohort of around 670 subjects, a separate validation cohort made up of 95 to 150 different subjects was used. Because of strong linkage in the cohort, roughly five DR-DQ haplotypes were treated as single units for association and clustering. A later genetic analysis used genome-wide SNP genotypes for about 60% of the 666 donors, treating that subset as a discovery cohort. Donor age, sex, ethnicity and CMV serostatus were compiled alongside the repertoire data. The later analysis used no new phenotypic data to find candidate immune exposures, relying instead on TCR beta sequences and their occurrence across donors.

Broad study findings and their caveats: The presence/absence analyses assumed that sequencing depth was roughly uniform across donors, and that assumption may not be true. Correlated functional status among segregating V segments might be attributable to linkage disequilibrium, but an unknown experimental factor could not be ruled out. While some public TCRs were present in many individuals, most TCR sequences turned up only very rarely across donors. In a later analysis, 16,951 TCR beta sequences were associated with specific HLA alleles at a false discovery rate of 0.05. A total of 164 TCR beta chains were listed by the study as associated with cytomegalovirus. A further reported finding was that TCR beta sequences accurately predicted the HLA-A and HLA-B alleles for most subjects in the first cohort. According to a later analysis, parvovirus B19, influenza, CMV and Epstein-Barr virus appeared linked to several top co-occurrence clusters. The classifier was reported to diagnose cytomegalovirus status with high specificity and sensitivity in both the original cohort and the validation cohort. Because some donors lacked HLA typing at each locus, the association tests relied only on the typed subset. Compared with the 666-donor mean, donors in an Asian-associated ancestry cluster had fewer N-insertions in productive TCRs, according to a later genetic analysis. Strong co-occurrence of HLA alleles, especially DR and DQ, made assigning TCR associations to individual alleles difficult. A later analysis found that most CMV-associated TCR beta chains appeared HLA-restricted, with HLA associations seemingly driven largely by CMV exposure. The sequencing pipeline was judged likely to have produced a cluster of highly shared sequence variants as a technical artifact. A few of the identified cytomegalovirus-associated TCR beta chains were confirmed in vitro to be specific for cytomegalovirus antigens. In a later analysis, HLA-associated TCR beta chains were found to be more clonally expanded and to have lower generation probabilities than equally common non-associated chains. According to the authors, the approach could potentially be generalized to other disease states and immunological phenotypes. V-gene and J-gene trimming of TCR beta chains was associated with a missense DCLRE1C variant in a later genetic analysis, and the association was replicated in an independent cohort. An earlier analysis of several hundred of the donors showed that most TCR beta V segments appeared in productive rearrangements either about 90% or about 30% of the time, which broadly matched IMGT annotations. Immune exposure information for the cohort was limited to CMV serostatus. A later analysis found that TCR association rates varied across HLA loci, with DRB1 alleles showing the most associated TCRs and HLA-C alleles the fewest. The cohort was sequenced for TCR beta chains only, and without alpha or paired-chain data the features that could be detected were limited. The earlier analysis of fewer than 750 of the donors excluded around 17 rarely observed V segments, including chromosome 9 orphons, because counts were too low.

In total, 630 or so healthy bone marrow donors made up the cohort. All cohort members were sampled while nominally healthy, although unrecorded immune exposures were likely present. The donor tested CMV seronegative and was one of the 352 seronegative cohort members. A peripheral blood sample was collected from each donor, and TCR beta sequencing was performed on peripheral blood mononuclear cells. Genomic DNA extraction from the blood cell samples was performed with the Qiagen DNeasy Blood Extraction Kit. Libraries were made using the immunoSEQ multiplex PCR assay. A mixture of 60 forward primers for TCR Vbeta segments and 13 reverse primers for TCR Jbeta segments was used in the multiplex PCR. The CDR3 region of rearranged TCR beta genes was amplified from genomic DNA by a multiplex PCR assay. On the Illumina HiSeq System, the amplified TCR beta libraries were sequenced as 87-base-pair reads. Regarding the original processing steps: In a later analysis, tens of millions of unique TCR beta chains were counted across the 666 repertoires, and roughly 9.9 million of these chains were shared by at least two donors. To remove PCR and sequencing errors, raw reads were error-corrected and collapsed into unique sequences using a nearest-neighbor algorithm that merged closely related sequences. To assign V, D and J gene segments, CDR3 sequences were aligned to IMGT reference sequences. For a sequence to be retained, at least a six-nucleotide match to both a V gene segment and a J gene segment was required. Rearrangements were called productive when the CDR3 lacked stop codons and stayed in frame with V and J; all others were non-productive. CDR3 was defined according to IMGT convention as the region running from the second conserved V-encoded cysteine to the conserved J-encoded phenylalanine. In an earlier analysis of more than 550 of the donors, sequences lacking an unambiguous match to a single V gene segment were excluded. An earlier analysis of 587 of the donors called V segments functional above 56.7% productive rearrangements and segregating when the between-donor standard deviation exceeded 5%. A statistical classification framework was built for diagnosing cytomegalovirus status from the catalog of TCR beta chain sequences. V and J gene assignment, in a later analysis, came from comparing TCR nucleotide sequences with IMGT/GENE-DB human TR gene sequences. The TCRdist pipeline was used in a later analysis to assign CDR3 sequences and most-parsimonious VDJ recombination scenarios. In a later analysis, each TCR beta chain was defined by its CDR3 amino acid sequence together with its V-gene family, and reads lacking a unique V-gene family were excluded. As a way to deal with suspected cross-contamination and a sequencing artifact, a later analysis dropped 592 nucleotide sequences that were highly shared and had low generation probability. For each public chain, a later analysis derived a clonal expansion index from normalized ranks of inferred template counts within each repertoire. Generation probabilities in a later analysis came from a VDJ recombination model fitted to out-of-frame rearrangements, and those results were checked against IGoR. Hypergeometric tests were used in a later analysis to score TCR-TCR, TCR-HLA and TCR-CMV co-occurrence, with a repertoire-size bias correction applied to the TCR pairs. To estimate false discovery rates, a later analysis permuted the HLA or CMV assignments 20 times. In a later analysis, co-occurring TCRs were grouped using DBSCAN, and TCRdist sequence similarity was added for clustering within HLA-allele-positive subsets. Co-occurrence clustering excluded repertoires with fewer than 30,000 or more than 120,000 public chains, plus five with anomalous nucleotide sharing. This immuneACCESS table, as held by TCRdb, lists in-frame sequences with V and J called but not all clones. Of the missing ones, under half trace to an unresolved V gene in checked studies; the others have no known cause. The V and J calls and clone size were taken over from that table, and D and trimming were inferred from the DNA. Within this sample are approximately 110,000 clones, with 12% to 15% of them counted one time only. 0.83% of the sample rests with the top ten.

This clone was seen a few times. Its antigen specificity is not known. Base qualities are missing; no much larger clone stands one base away. This sequence was found in a female donor in good health and CMV-seronegative. Sequencing used PBMCs.

The CDR3 amino acid sequence is: CASSQPGLTEAFF. The DNA sequence follows: TGTGCCAGCAGCCAGCCGGGACTCACTGAAGCTTTCTTT. The chain was built from TRBV7-3 and TRBJ1-1, and perhaps TRBD1 as D gene, on 5 matching bases. Cut back by 5 bases and 4 bases, the V and J ends lie 11 bases apart. CDR1 and CDR2 are drawn from the germline V gene: SGHTA, FQGTGA. The CDR3 holds 13 amino acids from the cysteine to the phenylalanine. The CDR3 DNA has 39 bases and is translated from base 1.